This T cell receptor (beta chain) was sequenced in a study of radiation and T cells in renal cell carcinoma. For the study at large: Nephrectomy followed 15 Gy stereotactic body radiation by 4 weeks.

The sample's time point: baseline pretreatment blood. Treatment here: 15 Gy SBRT to primary tumor, nephrectomy 4 weeks later. Radiation-treated patients gave blood at baseline, week 2 and week 4. A few counts support this clone. Its target is unknown. TCRdb's table, derived via immunoSEQ multiplex PCR, lists solely in-frame clones and lacks some. The sample lists over 45,000 clones, about three quarters occurring once. Study-wide results and limits: No pretreatment tumor biopsies were available for baseline clonotypes. From baseline, blood top tumor clonotypes peaked at 2 weeks post-radiation.

This CDR3 is 16 amino acids long. V dropped 3 bases and J dropped 0 bases, with 13 bases sitting between them. Germline V gene sequence: CDR1 KGHSH, CDR2 LQKENI. The TCR originated in a man between 60 and 70 years old with renal cell carcinoma. Source: blood, taken from a patient whose treatment included radiotherapy and nephrectomy. The J gene is TRBJ2-3, the V gene TRBV18; D is perhaps TRBD1 (6 bases). CDR3 region: CASSPTMGASTDTQYF. For the CDR3, the DNA is TGTGCCAGCTCACCCACGATGGGGGCAAGCACAGATACGCAGTATTTT.